This T cell receptor beta chain was found in a study of T-cell reconstitution after alpha-beta-depleted transplantation in children. Study-wide results and caveats: Roughly two months post-transplant, alpha-beta T cells reportedly originated from several hundred graft clones that had expanded.

There are 16 residues in the CDR3. The germline V and J ends were trimmed by 5 bases and 2 bases, with 19 bases remaining between them. A note on this clonotype: The antigen remains undetermined.

Construction of the TCRbeta library involved unique molecular identifiers. TCRdb reprocessed the PCR reads via MiXCR and lists one record per CDR3 protein. The sample shows about a million distinct CDR3 sequences, 25% to 30% of them seen only once. This TCR derives from a boy in the first two years of life who had a stem cell transplant for SCID, so the T cells may come from the graft donor. The source material was PBMCs, mostly from graft donor cells, sampled 360 days after TCRalphabeta/CD19-depleted stem cell transplant. The rearrangement links TRBV12-3 or TRBV12-4 to TRBJ2-7; weak D call: TRBD1 (5 bases). CDR3 amino acids: CASSPGRAKATYEQYF. CDR3 nucleotide sequence: TGTGCCAGCAGTCCCGGCAGGGCGAAGGCCACCTACGAGCAGTACTTC.